The 18 T cell receptor beta chains presented below share a single source sample, sequenced in a study of T-cell reconstitution after alpha-beta-depleted transplantation in children. Using unique molecular identifiers, the investigators prepared the TCRbeta library. TCRdb reanalysed the PCR reads using MiXCR and keeps one entry per CDR3 protein. The table shows around 370,000 distinct CDR3 sequences, with under 20% occurring only once. The sequenced sample was PBMCs, mostly from graft donor cells, obtained 360 days after TCRalphabeta/CD19-depleted stem cell transplant. The receptors stem from a male patient between 2 and 10 years old who had a stem cell transplant for acute lymphoblastic leukemia, so the T cells may come from the graft donor.

This clonotype occurred a few times. This chain connects TRBV7-9 to TRBJ2-2; the match to TRBD2 covers 7 bases. V was pared by 11 bases and J by 6 bases, with 9 bases of the junction left unmatched. The V gene's germline CDR1 is SEHNR and CDR2 FQNEAQ (reference sequence). This CDR3 region has 13 residues. Written as DNA, the CDR3 is TGTGCCCCCGCTGGACTAGGCTCCGGGGAGCTGTTTTTT. This gives the protein CAPAGLGSGELFF.

This clonotype was seen only a few times. The V and J genes are TRBV12-3 or TRBV12-4 and TRBJ1-2; D is perhaps TRBD1 (6 bases). The CDR3 contains 14 residues. The V end was cut by 7 bases, the J end by 3 bases, with 15 bases between. In DNA, the CDR3 is TGTGCCAGCACCCCGGGACAAGAGGACTATGGCTACACCTTC. It encodes CASTPGQEDYGYTF.

This clonotype turned up a few times. The chain carries TRBV28 and TRBJ1-5, with D possibly matching TRBD1 (5 bases). Germline loops: CDR1 MDHEN, CDR2 SYDVKM. Between the trimmed V and J ends, which lost 8 bases and 1 base, there was a span of 12 bases. The CDR3 extends over 14 amino acids. DNA of the CDR3: TGTGCCAGCGGCTTACGGGGCAGCAATCAGCCCCAGCATTTT. Protein product: CASGLRGSNQPQHF.

The genes are TRBV20-1 and TRBJ2-3; weak D call: TRBD2 (6 bases). The V gene's germline CDR1 is DFQATT and CDR2 SNEGSKA (reference sequence). Trimming shortened V by 0 bases and J by 6 bases, and 16 bases separated the two germline ends. This CDR3 has 15 amino acids. CDR3 coding DNA: TGCAGTGCTAGAGAGTGGACTACTAGTGCCGATACGCAGTATTTT. Protein product: CSAREWTTSADTQYF.

This clonotype was counted a few times. The J gene is TRBJ2-2, the V gene TRBV10-3; D gene ambiguous. The CDR3 is 11 amino acids. Trimming removed 10 bases from V and 2 bases from J, with 5 bases in between. Looked up from germline, CDR1 is ENHRY and CDR2 is SYGVKD. For the CDR3, the DNA is TGTGCCACGCGTAACACCGGGGAGCTGTTTTTT. Translating gives CATRNTGELFF.

Ten or more counts support this clonotype. The chain couples TRBV11-1 to TRBJ2-2, with D unclear. V dropped 7 bases and J dropped 7 bases, with 7 bases sitting between them. Germline CDR1 is SGHAT and CDR2 is FQDESV (reference sequence). The CDR3 consists of 11 residues. CDR3 residues: CASIVVGELFF. The CDR3 coding sequence is TGTGCCAGCATCGTTGTCGGGGAGCTGTTTTTT.

This clonotype appeared a few times. The V and J genes are TRBV10-2 and TRBJ2-3; TRBD1 aligns across 7 bases. V shed 6 bases, J shed 4 bases, and the junction held 7 bases outside the gene matches. In germline, CDR1 is WSHSY, CDR2 SAAADI. This CDR3 spans 14 amino acids. CDR3: CASSTGVGSDTQYF. The CDR3 region has the DNA TGCGCCAGCAGCACAGGGGTGGGGTCAGATACGCAGTATTTT.

The chain combines TRBV4-1 with TRBJ2-1, with 13 bases identical to TRBD2. The CDR3 has 18 amino acids. Losses at the gene ends were 0 bases for V and 7 bases for J; bases not matched to a gene: 9. The germline V gene encodes CDR1 MGHRA and CDR2 YSYEKL. The CDR3 bases are TGCGCCAGCAGCCAAGATCTACTAGCGGGAGGGGCAGCGAATGAGCAGTTCTTC. Its protein product is CASSQDLLAGGAANEQFF.

The chain joins TRBV20-1 to TRBJ2-1, with TRBD2 matching over 9 bases. The germline CDR1 and CDR2 sequences are DFQATT and SNEGSKA (reference sequence). With 6 bases clipped from V and 4 bases from J, the junction kept 16 bases outside the gene matches. The CDR3 has 17 residues. The CDR3 is CSAPGGVAGESYNEQFF. The CDR3 region has the DNA TGCAGTGCCCCGGGCGGAGTAGCGGGAGAATCTTACAATGAGCAGTTCTTC.

The chain couples TRBV3-1 to TRBJ2-2, with D maybe TRBD2 (6 bases). V lost 1 base and J 1 base, leaving 7 bases between the germline ends. From germline, CDR1 is LGHDT and CDR2 YNNKEL (reference sequence). CDR3 length equals 15 residues. CDR3 sequence reads: CASSQVGGNTGELFF. DNA of the CDR3: TGTGCCAGCAGCCAAGTCGGGGGGAACACCGGGGAGCTGTTTTTT.

V is TRBV12-3 or TRBV12-4 and J is TRBJ2-3, with 9 bases matching TRBD1. V was clipped by 2 bases and J by 2 bases; unmatched bases: 2. The CDR3 totals 15 residues. The chain's CDR3 is CASSLWDRDTDTQYF. Written as DNA, the CDR3 is TGTGCCAGCAGTTTATGGGACAGGGACACAGATACGCAGTATTTT.

CDR3 coding DNA: TGCGCCAGCAGTGCCATTATATGGGCCTACGAGCAGTACTTC. This sequence encodes CASSAIIWAYEQYF. The V and J genes are TRBV10-2 and TRBJ2-7; D uncertain. Looked up from germline, CDR1 is WSHSY and CDR2 is SAAADI. The V end was cut by 4 bases, the J end by 2 bases, with 12 bases between. The CDR3 has 14 amino acids.

J is TRBJ1-2 and V is TRBV4-3; D gene unclear. The germline V and J ends were trimmed by 0 bases and 3 bases, with 14 bases remaining between them. Germline V gene data show CDR1 as LGHNA and CDR2 as YSLEER. The CDR3 is 16 residues long. The CDR3: CASSQDRRNSYYGYTF. The CDR3, as DNA: TGCGCCAGCAGCCAAGATCGTAGGAACAGTTACTATGGCTACACCTTC.

The table lists this clonotype with many counts. V gene TRBV15 combines with J gene TRBJ2-2, with D perhaps matching TRBD1 (5 bases). The CDR3 has 14 residues. V lost 6 bases and J lost 8, with 16 bases in between. Germline V gives CDR1 LNHNV, CDR2 YYDKDF (reference sequence). The CDR3 nucleotides read TGTGCCACCAGACCTTCAGGGAAAGCGGGGGAGCTGTTTTTT. It yields the protein CATRPSGKAGELFF.

This clonotype was observed a few times. The CDR3 nucleotides read TGCGCCAGCAGTGAGCCCGCTATTCCGACATGGGACTACCGCAATGAGCAGTTCTTC. Encoded protein: CASSEPAIPTWDYRNEQFF. The rearrangement uses TRBV10-2 and TRBJ2-1; 7 positions agree with TRBD2. The CDR3 runs to 19 residues. Trimming cost V 2 bases and J 6 bases; bases outside gene matches: 19. Germline CDR1 WSHSY, CDR2 SAAADI.

The chain employs TRBV27 and TRBJ2-1; a possible D gene is TRBD1 (5 bases). The CDR3 loop spans 13 amino acids. Trimming cost V 3 bases and J 8 bases, with 11 bases left between them. Germline CDR1 and CDR2: MNHEY and SMNVEV (reference sequence). In DNA form, the CDR3 reads TGTGCCAGCAGTTTTTCCACAGGCTATGAGCAGTTCTTC. Protein sequence: CASSFSTGYEQFF.

This clonotype was counted a few times. The gene calls are TRBV28 and TRBJ2-2; 11 bases map to TRBD2. There are 17 residues in the CDR3. The V gene's germline CDR1 is MDHEN and CDR2 SYDVKM. With V trimmed by 6 bases and J by 3 bases, 9 bases remained unmatched. CDR3 in DNA: TGTGCCAGCAGCCGAATAGCGGGAGGGCCGGACACCGGGGAGCTGTTTTTT. The encoded protein is CASSRIAGGPDTGELFF.

The rearrangement uses TRBV30 and TRBJ2-3; D gene ambiguous. Germline V gives CDR1 GTSNPN, CDR2 SVGIG (reference sequence). Trimming removed 5 bases at V and 1 base at J, with 4 bases between. The CDR3 totals 11 residues. CDR3 loop: CAWRGTDTQYF. CDR3 in DNA: TGTGCCTGGCGGGGCACAGATACGCAGTATTTT. Full variable domain (missing parts from reference TRBV30 and TRBJ2-3): SQTIHQWPATLVQPVGSPLSLECTVEGTSNPNLYWYRQAAGRGLQLLFYSVGIGQISSEVPQNLSASRPQDRQFILSSKKLLLSDSGFYLCAWRGTDTQYFGPGTRLTVL.